This T cell receptor (beta chain) stems from a study of blood T cell repertoires in COVID-19. Sequencing was performed with immunoSEQ multiplex PCR; in TCRdb, only in-frame clones are kept and a portion is missing. The sample holds a few hundred thousand clones, 85% to 90% seen once. The receptor was derived from a woman aged 55-75 years with COVID-19, enrolled during active disease. The sample was peripheral blood.

The CDR3 spells CGTGEETQYF. The CDR3 DNA reads TGCGGAACAGGGGAAGAGACCCAGTACTTC. This chain joins TRBV20-1 and TRBJ2-5; 7 bases fit TRBD1. The CDR3 length is 10 residues. Per the germline V gene, CDR1 is DFQATT and CDR2 is SNEGSKA (reference sequence).